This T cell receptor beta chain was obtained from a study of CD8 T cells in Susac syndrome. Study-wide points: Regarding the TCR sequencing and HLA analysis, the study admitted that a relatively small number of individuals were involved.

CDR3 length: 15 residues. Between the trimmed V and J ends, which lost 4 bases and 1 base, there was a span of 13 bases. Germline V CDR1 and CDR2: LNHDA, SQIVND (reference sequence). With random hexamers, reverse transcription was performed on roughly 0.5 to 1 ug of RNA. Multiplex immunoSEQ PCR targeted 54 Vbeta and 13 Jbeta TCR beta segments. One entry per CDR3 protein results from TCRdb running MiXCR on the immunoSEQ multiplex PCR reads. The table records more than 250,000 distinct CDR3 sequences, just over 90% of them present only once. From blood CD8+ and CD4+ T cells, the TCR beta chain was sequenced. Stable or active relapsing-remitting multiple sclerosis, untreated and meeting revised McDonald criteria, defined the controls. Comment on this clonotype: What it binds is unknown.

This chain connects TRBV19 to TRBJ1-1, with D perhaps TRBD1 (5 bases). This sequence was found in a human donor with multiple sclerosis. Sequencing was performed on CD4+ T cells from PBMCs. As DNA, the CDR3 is TGTGCCAGTAGTACGAGAAATACAGGGAACACTGAAGCTTTCTTT. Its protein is CASSTRNTGNTEAFF.